These 19 T cell receptor beta chains originate from one sample sequenced in a study of blood T cell repertoires in COVID-19. Sequencing was performed with immunoSEQ multiplex PCR; in TCRdb, only in-frame clones are kept and a portion is missing. This repertoire shows about 480,000 clones, 88% found once; its top ten account for about 2%. The sample comprised PBMCs or T cells enriched from blood (not recorded which). These receptors were obtained from a woman aged 40 to 55 who had recovered from COVID-19.

This clone was counted a few times. The chain is built from TRBV14 and TRBJ2-3; 8 bases are shared with TRBD2. This CDR3 has 14 amino acids. The J segment lost 6 bases and the V segment lost 8 bases, leaving 10 bases of the junction unmatched. The germline gives CDR1 SGHDN, CDR2 FVKESK. The CDR3 spells CASYKAGEADTQYF. CDR3 DNA sequence: TGTGCCAGCTATAAAGCGGGAGAGGCCGATACGCAGTATTTT.

The rearrangement uses TRBV27 and TRBJ2-2; TRBD2 matches at 9 bases. The CDR3 spans 15 residues. V gave up 4 bases and J gave up 7 bases; unmatched junction bases: 7. Looked up from germline, CDR1 is MNHEY and CDR2 is SMNVEV (reference sequence). The CDR3 region has the DNA TGTGCCAGCAGTTGGGCTAGCGGGGTTAGCGGGGAGCTGTTTTTT. Its protein product is CASSWASGVSGELFF.

This clone was picked up a small number of times. This chain connects TRBV5-4 to TRBJ2-2, with D perhaps matching TRBD1 (5 bases). Germline V gives CDR1 SGHNT, CDR2 YYREEE (reference sequence). CDR3 length equals 12 residues. With 2 bases removed from V and 10 bases from J, the gap between germline ends came to 9 bases. The CDR3 here is CASSLVTVELFF. CDR3 DNA sequence: TGTGCCAGCAGCTTAGTGACAGTGGAGCTGTTTTTT. Together with reference TRBV5-4 and TRBJ2-2, the CDR3 gives the full variable domain: ETGVTQSPTHLIKTRGQQVTLRCSSQSGHNTVSWYQQALGQGPQFIFQYYREEENGRGNFPPRFSGLQFPNYSSELNVNALELDDSALYLCASSLVTVELFFGEGSRLTVL.

The rearrangement links TRBV4-3 to TRBJ1-1; TRBD1 matches at 8 bases. J gave up 1 base and V 1 base, and 2 bases lay outside the gene matches. The CDR3 has 15 amino acids. CDR1 and CDR2 (germline): LGHNA, YSLEER. The CDR3 sequence is CASSQAGTGNTEAFF. CDR3 sequence (DNA): TGCGCCAGCAGCCAAGCCGGGACAGGGAACACTGAAGCTTTCTTT.

The chain carries TRBV6-2 or TRBV6-3 and TRBJ2-5, with 7 bases identical to TRBD2. After removal of 7 bases from V and 1 base from J, the junction contained 3 bases not matched to a gene. CDR3 length: 13 amino acids. The V gene's germline CDR1 is MNHEY and CDR2 SVGEGT. The DNA of the CDR3 is TGTGCCAGCAACCCTAGCGGCCAAGAGACCCAGTACTTC. Translated, it gives CASNPSGQETQYF.

This rearrangement joins TRBV27 to TRBJ1-6; D gene ambiguous. V was cut by 3 bases and J by 3 bases, with 12 bases left in between. Germline V gives CDR1 MNHEY, CDR2 SMNVEV (reference sequence). The CDR3 runs to 16 residues. The CDR3 region is CASSLDSGVYNSPLHF. For the CDR3, the DNA is TGTGCCAGCAGTTTGGACTCTGGGGTCTATAATTCACCCCTCCACTTT.

Worth noting for this clone: The junction differs from germline at one of its ends, possibly a read error. V usage is TRBV7-7 and J usage is TRBJ2-7, with TRBD1 matching 8 bases. The CDR3 loop spans 16 amino acids. The V gene's germline CDR1 is SSHAT and CDR2 FNYEAQ (reference sequence). The CDR3 region has the DNA TGTGCTAGCAGCTTAGGGCGGGACAGGAATTTGTACGAGCAGTACTTC. It translates to CASSLGRDRNLYEQYF.

This clone was counted a single time. This chain links TRBV7-8 with TRBJ1-6; D gene unclear. CDR1 and CDR2 (germline): SGHVS, FQNEAQ. Trimming pared 4 bases from V and 6 bases from J, leaving 16 bases between. This CDR3 contains 16 residues. CDR3 sequence: CASSSNRGSGNSPLHF. The CDR3 DNA reads TGTGCCAGCAGCTCAAACCGTGGCAGTGGTAATTCACCCCTCCACTTT.

The rearrangement joins TRBV10-3 to TRBJ2-7; 8 nucleotides match TRBD2. The CDR3 is 17 residues long. Trimming cost V 0 bases and J 2 bases; bases outside gene matches: 9. CDR1 and CDR2 (germline): ENHRY, SYGVKD. In DNA, the CDR3 is TGTGCCATCAGTGAGTCGAGGCGCGGGAGGTTCACCTACGAGCAGTACTTC. Translating it yields CAISESRRGRFTYEQYF.

The chain uses TRBV7-9 and TRBJ1-1, with 9 bases matching TRBD1. CDR3 length: 17 residues. With V trimmed by 0 bases and J by 7 bases, 12 bases remained unmatched. Germline V CDR1 and CDR2: SEHNR, FQNEAQ (reference sequence). The CDR3 here is CASSLAPPGQGGDEAFF. As DNA, the CDR3 is TGTGCCAGCAGCTTAGCACCTCCGGGACAGGGCGGGGATGAAGCTTTCTTT.

The count of this clone is one. The chain recombines TRBV12-3 or TRBV12-4 with TRBJ2-5; D may be TRBD1 (5 bases). There are 12 residues in the CDR3. V was clipped by 6 bases and J by 9 bases, with 14 bases between them. The CDR3 is CASSPTSGPQYF. CDR3 DNA sequence: TGTGCCAGCAGCCCTACATCAGGGCCCCAGTACTTC.

The chain employs TRBV20-1 and TRBJ2-4; TRBD2 matches at 11 bases. The CDR3 loop spans 13 amino acids. The V gene end was trimmed by 3 bases and the J gene end by 8 bases; junction bases not matched to a gene: 3. The V gene's germline CDR1 is DFQATT and CDR2 SNEGSKA (reference sequence). The CDR3 coding sequence is TGCAGTGCTAGTTTACTAGCGGGAGACATTCAGTACTTC. Translated: CSASLLAGDIQYF.

This chain joins TRBV7-2 and TRBJ1-3; D remains ambiguous. Germline values: CDR1 SGHTA, CDR2 FQGNSA. Deletions cut 5 bases from V and 0 bases from J, with 8 bases between. There are 14 residues in the CDR3. The CDR3 sequence is CASSPPGSGNTIYF. CDR3 bases: TGTGCCAGCAGCCCCCCGGGCTCTGGAAACACCATATATTTT.

This clone appeared a few times. The rearrangement uses TRBV6-4 and TRBJ2-1, with 8 bases fitting TRBD1. V dropped 2 bases and J dropped 4; count of bases not matched to a gene: 1. The CDR3 spans 14 residues. Germline values: CDR1 MRHNA, CDR2 SNTAGT. The CDR3 DNA follows: TGTGCCAGCAGTGACGGACAGGGATACAATGAGCAGTTCTTC. It specifies CASSDGQGYNEQFF.

The rearrangement joins TRBV18 to TRBJ1-2, with a weak D call TRBD1 (5 bases). Germline CDR1 KGHSH, CDR2 LQKENI. The CDR3 contains 16 residues. Trimming pared 1 base from V and 3 bases from J, leaving 15 bases between. CDR3 in amino acids: CASSPQAQGTDYGYTF. CDR3 in DNA: TGTGCCAGCTCACCACAGGCCCAGGGTACGGACTATGGCTACACCTTC.

The chain combines TRBV2 with TRBJ2-7; the D gene is possibly TRBD2 (6 bases). Germline assignment: CDR1 SNHLY and CDR2 FYNNEI. V dropped 7 bases and J dropped 3 bases, with 22 bases sitting between them. The CDR3 runs to 16 residues. This chain's CDR3 is CASTYLSGTGDYEQYF. DNA for the CDR3: TGTGCCAGCACCTACCTCTCCGGGACGGGGGACTACGAGCAGTACTTC.

The chain joins TRBV7-9 to TRBJ2-2; 9 nucleotides line up with TRBD2. The V segment lost 6 bases and the J segment 4 bases; nucleotides outside the gene matches: 9. This CDR3 contains 16 residues. The V gene's germline CDR1 is SEHNR and CDR2 FQNEAQ (reference sequence). The CDR3 is CASSAGSGRLTGELFF. In DNA form, the CDR3 reads TGTGCCAGCAGTGCAGGAAGCGGGAGGCTCACCGGGGAGCTGTTTTTT.

This clone was recorded once. This sequence joins TRBV19 and TRBJ2-2; 7 bases are shared with TRBD2. The CDR3 has 15 amino acids. J was trimmed by 5 bases and V by 1 base; bases with no gene match: 4. Germline-derived CDR1 and CDR2 are LNHDA and SQIVND (reference sequence). The CDR3 DNA reads TGTGCCAGTAGTATAGTCGGGGGGTGGACCGGGGAGCTGTTTTTT. The encoded protein is CASSIVGGWTGELFF.

CDR3 bases: TGTGCCAGCAGCCGAGGGCGACAGGGGCACAGAAACACCATATATTTT. It specifies CASSRGRQGHRNTIYF. J is TRBJ1-3 and V is TRBV5-6; 8 bases are a match to TRBD1. The CDR3 is 16 residues long. Germline CDR1 is SGHDT and CDR2 is YYEEEE. After removal of 4 bases from V and 5 bases from J, the junction contained 11 bases not matched to a gene.